Listed here are 20 T cell receptor beta chains from one sample, sequenced in a study of OX40 agonist ivuxolimab in advanced cancers. Profiled with immunoSEQ multiplex PCR; TCRdb holds only in-frame clones, not every one. The sample has around 66,000 clones, approximately 90% seen once. Sequenced here: CD4+ or CD8+ T cells sorted from blood, sampled in a trial of the OX40 agonist ivuxolimab. Receptors originate from an adult with an advanced solid tumor such as melanoma, head and neck, liver or kidney cancer.

The chain is built from TRBV9 and TRBJ2-7, with a tentative D call TRBD2 (6 bases). Germline CDR1 SGDLS, CDR2 YYNGEE. The CDR3 runs to 13 residues. The V and J ends lost 2 bases and 4 bases respectively, with 10 bases between them. The CDR3 protein is CASSVDGTYEQYF. The CDR3 region has the DNA TGTGCCAGCAGCGTGGACGGGACTTACGAGCAGTACTTC.

This chain joins TRBV7-9 and TRBJ2-7; 8 bases are a match to TRBD1. With V trimmed by 1 base and J by 7 bases, 6 bases remained unmatched. CDR1 is SEHNR and CDR2 is FQNEAQ in the germline V gene (reference sequence). The CDR3 is 14 amino acids. CDR3 coding DNA: TGTGCCAGCAGCTTAGGTGACAGGGGTCGGGAGCAGTACTTC. Translation: CASSLGDRGREQYF.

The chain joins TRBV7-2 to TRBJ2-1, with D unclear. Trimming stripped 3 bases from V and 9 bases from J, with 9 bases between. Germline CDR1 SGHTA, CDR2 FQGNSA. The CDR3 runs to 12 residues. The CDR3 DNA reads as TGTGCCAGCAGCTTCCCGGGCCTTGAGCAGTTCTTC. It is translated as CASSFPGLEQFF.

The V call is TRBV28, the J call TRBJ1-2; no clear D. The germline gives CDR1 MDHEN, CDR2 SYDVKM. V lost 7 bases and J 5 bases, leaving 11 bases between the germline ends. This CDR3 spans 12 amino acids. The CDR3 coding sequence is TGTGCCAGCACCCCAGACGGATATGGCTACACCTTC. Amino acids: CASTPDGYGYTF.

This rearrangement joins TRBV13 to TRBJ1-5, with 8 bases lining up with TRBD1. This CDR3 has 13 residues. The V segment lost 8 bases and the J segment 6 bases; nucleotides outside the gene matches: 6. The germline V gene encodes CDR1 PRHDT and CDR2 FYEKMQ (reference sequence). The CDR3 region is CASAAGGSQPQHF. The CDR3 DNA sequence: TGTGCCAGCGCGGCAGGGGGCAGTCAGCCCCAGCATTTT.

The V call is TRBV6-5, the J call TRBJ1-2; the D is unclear. The germline CDR1 and CDR2 sequences are MNHEY and SVGAGI. The CDR3 extends over 12 amino acids. The ends were cut back, 2 bases at V and 4 bases at J, with 5 bases in the middle. Here the CDR3 reads CASSYATYGYTF. CDR3 DNA sequence: TGTGCCAGCAGTTACGCCACCTATGGCTACACCTTC.

The V and J genes are TRBV7-2 and TRBJ2-1; the match to TRBD2 covers 8 bases. Losses at the gene ends were 1 base for V and 6 bases for J; bases not matched to a gene: 8. CDR1 SGHTA and CDR2 FQGNSA come from the germline V gene. This CDR3 is 16 amino acids long. The CDR3 loop reads CASSLGGGGRFNEQFF. DNA for the CDR3: TGTGCCAGCAGCTTAGGAGGCGGGGGGCGGTTCAATGAGCAGTTCTTC.

The J gene is TRBJ1-4, the V gene TRBV4-2, with D tentatively TRBD1 (5 bases). Trimming shortened V by 4 bases and J by 7 bases, and 16 bases separated the two germline ends. CDR1 LGHNA and CDR2 YNFKEQ come from the germline V gene. This CDR3 spans 15 amino acids. CDR3 amino acids: CASSPSQGEPEKLFF. Here the CDR3 DNA reads TGTGCCAGCAGCCCTAGTCAGGGAGAACCTGAAAAACTGTTTTTT.

V and J are TRBV11-3 and TRBJ2-1, with 9 bases fitting TRBD1. Per germline, CDR1 SGHNT and CDR2 YENEEA. This CDR3 is 12 amino acids long. Here the CDR3 DNA reads TGTGCTCGGACAGGGGAGGCGAATGAGCAGTTCTTC. This sequence encodes CARTGEANEQFF.

The rearrangement links TRBV5-1 to TRBJ1-1, with 8 bases matching TRBD1. V gave up 4 bases and J gave up 7 bases; unmatched junction bases: 3. Germline V CDR1 and CDR2: SGHRS, YFSETQ. CDR3 length equals 12 residues. The chain's CDR3 is CASSPTGVEAFF. CDR3 DNA sequence: TGCGCCAGCAGCCCGACAGGGGTTGAAGCTTTCTTT.

The V gene is TRBV10-2, the J gene TRBJ2-7; maybe TRBD1 (5 bases). CDR3 size: 16 residues. CDR1 is WSHSY, CDR2 SAAADI, per germline. V lost 4 bases, J lost 3 bases, and 19 bases lay in between. This CDR3 reads CASSAPDRATNYEQYF. The DNA of the CDR3 is TGCGCCAGCAGTGCCCCTGACAGAGCCACTAACTACGAGCAGTACTTC.

The chain links TRBV6-1 to TRBJ2-7, with D possibly matching TRBD2 (5 bases). This CDR3 is built from 13 residues. Trimming removed 5 bases from V and 4 bases from J, with 12 bases in between. Germline-derived CDR1 and CDR2 are MNHNS and SASEGT. This CDR3 reads CASSYEGQYEQYF. The CDR3 DNA sequence: TGTGCCAGCAGTTATGAGGGCCAGTACGAGCAGTACTTC.

The J gene is TRBJ2-7, the V gene TRBV5-6; TRBD2 is a possible D gene (6 bases). V gave up 5 bases and J gave up 1 base, with 16 bases separating them. The CDR3 consists of 15 residues. CDR1 and CDR2 from the germline V gene are SGHDT and YYEEEE. The CDR3 region is CASRRDSQPSYEQYF. The CDR3 DNA reads TGTGCCAGCAGGCGGGACTCCCAGCCTTCCTACGAGCAGTACTTC. The variable domain in full, with the rest retrieved from reference TRBV5-6 and TRBJ2-7, is DAGVTQSPTHLIKTRGQQVTLRCSPKSGHDTVSWYQQALGQGPQFIFQYYEEEERQRGNFPDRFSGHQFPNYSSELNVNALLLGDSALYLCASRRDSQPSYEQYFGPGTRLTVT.

This chain uses TRBV7-8 with TRBJ1-3; D remains unclear. This CDR3 is built from 16 residues. V was pared by 1 base and J by 3 bases, with 13 bases between. Germline loops: CDR1 SGHVS, CDR2 FQNEAQ. CDR3 region: CASSLVGRVDGNTIYF. CDR3 in DNA: TGTGCCAGCAGCTTAGTCGGTAGGGTAGATGGAAACACCATATATTTT.

This rearrangement joins TRBV19 to TRBJ2-7, with TRBD1 as a possible D gene (6 bases). The V gene lost 6 bases and the J gene lost 3 bases, with 18 bases spanning the gap. CDR1 and CDR2 (germline): LNHDA, SQIVND (reference sequence). This CDR3 region has 15 residues. DNA for the CDR3: TGTGCCAGTAGCATATTTTCAGGGGATTTCTACGAGCAGTACTTC. Translating gives CASSIFSGDFYEQYF.

V usage is TRBV7-6 and J usage is TRBJ2-2; 9 nucleotides match TRBD2. The CDR3 consists of 18 residues. Germline lookup yields CDR1 SGHVS and CDR2 FNYEAQ. V was clipped by 1 base and J by 1 base; unmatched bases: 7. The CDR3 nucleotides read TGTGCCAGCAGCTTAGAAGTGGCTAGCGGGGTGAACACCGGGGAGCTGTTTTTT. It is translated as CASSLEVASGVNTGELFF.

The chain has TRBV19 and TRBJ2-7; 9 bases agree with TRBD1. Germline CDR1 LNHDA, CDR2 SQIVND (reference sequence). This CDR3 spans 14 amino acids. The J segment lost 2 bases and the V segment lost 4 bases, leaving 3 bases of the junction unmatched. DNA for the CDR3: TGTGCCAGTAGTAGGACAGGGGCCACCTACGAGCAGTACTTC. Translation: CASSRTGATYEQYF.

Regarding this clone: One junction end does not reproduce the germline sequence, and a read error may be involved. V usage is TRBV5-1 and J usage is TRBJ1-1; 8 positions agree with TRBD1. The CDR3 totals 11 residues. Germline V gene data show CDR1 as SGHRS and CDR2 as YFSETQ. DNA of the CDR3: TGCGCCAGCAGGCAGGGGGCTGAGGCTTTCTTT. Translation: CASRQGAEAFF.

J is TRBJ1-1 and V is TRBV25-1; D gene uncertain. Per the germline V gene, CDR1 is MGHDK and CDR2 is SYGVNS. V lost 2 bases and J lost 7, with 26 bases in between. The CDR3 is 18 amino acids. This chain's CDR3 is CASSETNCRGNKESEAFF. The DNA for the CDR3 is TGTGCCAGCAGTGAAACGAATTGCCGAGGAAATAAAGAGAGTGAAGCTTTCTTT.

The chain combines TRBV7-2 with TRBJ2-7, with 7 bases lining up with TRBD1. Per germline, CDR1 SGHTA and CDR2 FQGNSA. The trim removed 5 bases at V and 1 base at J, leaving 14 bases unmatched. The CDR3 contains 17 residues. CDR3 nucleotides: TGTGCCAGCAGCCTCGCGACGAACAGGGGTCTTTCCTACGAGCAGTACTTC. This gives the protein CASSLATNRGLSYEQYF.